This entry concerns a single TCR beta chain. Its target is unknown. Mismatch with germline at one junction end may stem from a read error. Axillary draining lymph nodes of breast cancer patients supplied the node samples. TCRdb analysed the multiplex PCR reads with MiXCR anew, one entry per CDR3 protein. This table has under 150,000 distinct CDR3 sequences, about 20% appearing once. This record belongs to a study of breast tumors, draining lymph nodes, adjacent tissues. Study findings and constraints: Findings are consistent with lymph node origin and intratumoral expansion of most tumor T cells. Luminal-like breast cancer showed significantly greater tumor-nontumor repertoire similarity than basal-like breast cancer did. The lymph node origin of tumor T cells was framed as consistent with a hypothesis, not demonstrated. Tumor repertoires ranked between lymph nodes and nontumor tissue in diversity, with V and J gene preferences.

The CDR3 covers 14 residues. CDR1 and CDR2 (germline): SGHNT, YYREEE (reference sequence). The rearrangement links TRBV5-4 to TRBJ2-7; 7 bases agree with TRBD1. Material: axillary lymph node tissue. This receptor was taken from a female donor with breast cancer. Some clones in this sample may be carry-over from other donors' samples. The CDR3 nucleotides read TGTGCCAGCAGCTTGCGACAGGGTTCCTACGAGCAGCACTTC. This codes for CASSLRQGSYEQHF.